This TCR beta chain was captured in a study of spatial heterogeneity in lung cancer. Study in general: Raw-read counts averaged over ten per unique TCR and UMI combination.

This sample's time point: sample taken at primary tumor resection. In TCRdb, the 5' RACE reads were re-called with MiXCR into one record per CDR3 protein. The sample lists more than 60,000 distinct CDR3 sequences, about 7.8% occurring once. This CDR3 spans 14 amino acids. Between the trimmed V and J ends, which lost 1 base and 5 bases, there was a span of 11 bases. Germline V lookup: CDR1 SGHTA, CDR2 FQGNSA. This clonotype was observed once. This clonotype originated in a male donor with early-stage non-small cell lung cancer. The rearrangement joins TRBV7-2 to TRBJ2-5, with no clear D. Sequencing was performed on PBMCs, taken at surgery. CDR3 coding DNA: TGTGCCAGCAGCTTAGTGGGCGCGACGGAGACCCAGTACTTC. Its protein is CASSLVGATETQYF. The entire variable domain, with the rest obtained from reference TRBV7-2 and TRBJ2-5, is as follows: GAGVSQSPSNKVTEKGKDVELRCDPISGHTALYWYRQSLGQGLEFLIYFQGNSAPDKSGLPSDRFSAERTGGSVSTLTIQRTQQEDSAVYLCASSLVGATETQYFGPGTRLLVL.